The 25 T cell receptor beta chains below all came from one sample that was sequenced in a study of blood T cell repertoires in COVID-19. The assay was immunoSEQ multiplex PCR, and TCRdb's table has in-frame clones only and misses some. Of tens of thousands of clones in the sample, over 60% were seen once. Specimen: peripheral blood. The receptors originated from a woman over 75 with active or convalescent COVID-19.

This chain uses TRBV4-1 with TRBJ1-1; weak D call: TRBD1 (6 bases). Trimming cost V 2 bases and J 4 bases, with 14 bases left between them. Germline assignment: CDR1 MGHRA and CDR2 YSYEKL. The CDR3 extends over 15 amino acids. The CDR3 loop reads CASSQTQGSSTEAFF. CDR3 coding DNA: TGCGCCAGCAGCCAAACACAGGGAAGTAGCACTGAAGCTTTCTTT.

The chain is built from TRBV28 and TRBJ2-7; TRBD1 matches at 7 bases. CDR3 size: 16 residues. In germline, CDR1 is MDHEN, CDR2 SYDVKM. V was clipped by 3 bases and J by 2 bases; unmatched bases: 10. This CDR3 is CASSFSDRLLTYEQYF. Here the CDR3 DNA reads TGTGCCAGCAGTTTTTCGGACAGGTTGCTCACCTACGAGCAGTACTTC. The full variable domain, in which reference TRBV28 and TRBJ2-7 provide the parts outside the CDR3, is DVKVTQSSRYLVKRTGEKVFLECVQDMDHENMFWYRQDPGLGLRLIYFSYDVKMKEKGDIPEGYSVSREKKERFSLILESASTNQTSMYLCASSFSDRLLTYEQYFGPGTRLTVT.

The chain couples TRBV13 to TRBJ2-7; 9 bases map to TRBD1. The V gene end was trimmed by 2 bases and the J gene end by 3 bases; junction bases not matched to a gene: 8. Looked up from germline, CDR1 is PRHDT and CDR2 is FYEKMQ (reference sequence). The length of the CDR3 is 16 residues. The CDR3 loop is CASSLRGQGQIYEQYF. The CDR3 DNA is TGTGCCAGCAGCTTACGGGGACAGGGCCAAATCTACGAGCAGTACTTC. The full variable domain, rest sourced from reference TRBV13 and TRBJ2-7, is AAGVIQSPRHLIKEKRETATLKCYPIPRHDTVYWYQQGPGQDPQFLISFYEKMQSDKGSIPDRFSAQQFSDYHSELNMSSLELGDSALYFCASSLRGQGQIYEQYFGPGTRLTVT.

This sequence joins TRBV5-4 and TRBJ2-6; the match to TRBD1 covers 7 bases. Losses at the gene ends were 0 bases for V and 2 bases for J; bases not matched to a gene: 2. Germline values: CDR1 SGHNT, CDR2 YYREEE (reference sequence). The length of the CDR3 is 16 residues. CDR3 region: CASSLVGGAGANVLTF. CDR3 sequence (DNA): TGTGCCAGCAGCTTGGTAGGGGGCGCTGGGGCCAACGTCCTGACTTTC.

This rearrangement joins TRBV6-2 or TRBV6-3 to TRBJ2-3; 10 nucleotides match TRBD1. Losses at the gene ends were 5 bases for V and 2 bases for J; bases not matched to a gene: 7. The CDR3 has 16 residues. CDR1 is MNHEY, CDR2 SVGEGT, per germline. The CDR3 loop reads CASSPPGQGNTDTQYF. CDR3 nucleotides: TGTGCCAGCAGTCCCCCGGGACAGGGGAACACAGATACGCAGTATTTT.

The J gene is TRBJ2-7, the V gene TRBV11-2; 8 bases are a match to TRBD2. Per germline, CDR1 SGHAT and CDR2 FQNNGV. Trimming cost V 1 base and J 2 bases; bases outside gene matches: 7. This CDR3 is 16 amino acids long. The CDR3 DNA reads as TGTGCCAGCAGCTTAGTGCCTGCGGGGGGCACCTACGAGCAGTACTTC. It yields the protein CASSLVPAGGTYEQYF. Based on the CDR3 plus reference TRBV11-2 and TRBJ2-7, the full variable domain is EAGVAQSPRYKIIEKRQSVAFWCNPISGHATLYWYQQILGQGPKLLIQFQNNGVVDDSQLPKDRFSAERLKGVDSTLKIQPAKLEDSAVYLCASSLVPAGGTYEQYFGPGTRLTVT.

This chain links TRBV5-5 with TRBJ1-5; D is unresolved. The CDR3 is made up of 16 amino acids. Trimming shortened V by 5 bases and J by 6 bases, and 21 bases separated the two germline ends. Germline lookup yields CDR1 SGHKS and CDR2 YYEKEE (reference sequence). The CDR3 loop is CASSLAHTKRGQPQHF. CDR3 DNA: TGTGCCAGCAGTCTAGCCCACACGAAACGGGGTCAGCCCCAGCATTTT. The variable domain in full, completed from reference TRBV5-5 and TRBJ1-5, reads DAGVTQSPTHLIKTRGQQVTLRCSPISGHKSVSWYQQVLGQGPQFIFQYYEKEERGRGNFPDRFSARQFPNYSSELNVNALLLGDSALYLCASSLAHTKRGQPQHFGDGTRLSIL.

The rearrangement uses TRBV5-1 and TRBJ2-5; the match to TRBD1 covers 9 bases. V was pared by 3 bases and J by 5 bases, with 11 bases of the junction left unmatched. Germline V gives CDR1 SGHRS, CDR2 YFSETQ. The CDR3 contains 16 residues. In DNA form, the CDR3 reads TGCGCCAGCAGCTACAGACAGGGGGATGTCGCGGAGACCCAGTACTTC. It translates to CASSYRQGDVAETQYF.

The chain recombines TRBV7-2 with TRBJ2-5, with D maybe TRBD2 (5 bases). This CDR3 is built from 15 residues. Looked up from germline, CDR1 is SGHTA and CDR2 is FQGNSA. Deletions cut 5 bases from V and 2 bases from J, with 15 bases between. CDR3: CASSRQRGKQETQYF. As DNA, the CDR3 is TGTGCCAGCAGCCGCCAACGGGGTAAACAAGAGACCCAGTACTTC.

The chain uses TRBV2 and TRBJ2-1; 15 nucleotides match TRBD2. This CDR3 spans 15 amino acids. V shed 6 bases, J shed 8 bases, and the junction held 5 bases outside the gene matches. Germline V lookup: CDR1 SNHLY, CDR2 FYNNEI. The CDR3 reads CASRTGLAGGYEQFF. The CDR3 DNA reads as TGTGCCAGCAGGACGGGACTAGCGGGGGGATATGAGCAGTTCTTC.

The chain recombines TRBV3-1 (or the pseudogene TRBV3-2) with TRBJ1-1, with no clear D. V lost 5 bases, J lost 4 bases, and 11 bases lay in between. The germline CDR1 and CDR2 sequences are LGHDT and YNNKEL (reference sequence). The CDR3 extends over 13 amino acids. CDR3 protein: CASSALRATEAFF. As DNA, the CDR3 is TGTGCCAGCAGCGCCCTGAGGGCCACTGAAGCTTTCTTT.

J is TRBJ1-2 and V is TRBV29-1, with 8 bases aligning to TRBD1. The V and J ends lost 5 bases and 6 bases, in that order; junction bases with no gene match: 5. The CDR3 spans 12 residues. Per the germline V gene, CDR1 is SQVTM and CDR2 is ANQGSEA. The CDR3 DNA reads as TGCAGCGTTAGGACAGGGACTAATGGCTACACCTTC. Translation gives CSVRTGTNGYTF.

This clone has a single count. J is TRBJ2-3 and V is TRBV5-1; 7 bases match TRBD2. Germline CDR1 is SGHRS and CDR2 is YFSETQ. This CDR3 has 16 residues. The V segment lost 5 bases and the J segment 1 base; nucleotides outside the gene matches: 10. The CDR3: CASSSYQRGGTDTQYF. Written as DNA, the CDR3 is TGCGCCAGCAGTTCCTACCAACGGGGGGGCACAGATACGCAGTATTTT.

This sequence joins TRBV11-2 and TRBJ2-7; 9 nucleotides align to TRBD1. The CDR3 has 16 residues. Germline lookup yields CDR1 SGHAT and CDR2 FQNNGV. The J segment lost 5 bases and the V segment lost 2 bases, leaving 10 bases of the junction unmatched. The chain's CDR3 is CASSLLGQGGVDEQYF. The CDR3 region has the DNA TGTGCCAGCAGCTTACTGGGACAGGGTGGGGTGGACGAGCAGTACTTC.

The rearrangement uses TRBV7-2 and TRBJ2-3, with 8 bases matching TRBD1. Germline V CDR1 and CDR2: SGHTA, FQGNSA. V was pared by 5 bases and J by 4 bases, with 5 bases of the junction left unmatched. This CDR3 has 14 amino acids. CDR3 region: CASSPQQGADTQYF. The CDR3 DNA is TGTGCCAGCAGCCCCCAACAGGGGGCAGATACGCAGTATTTT.

This clone was detected ten times or more. The rearrangement joins TRBV19 to TRBJ1-1, with D unclear. Germline V gives CDR1 LNHDA, CDR2 SQIVND (reference sequence). Trimming cost V 0 bases and J 1 base, with 6 bases left between them. The CDR3 runs 14 residues. The DNA of the CDR3 is TGTGCCAGTAGTATAGATACACGGAACACTGAAGCTTTCTTT. This encodes CASSIDTRNTEAFF.

This rearrangement joins TRBV10-3 to TRBJ1-6; D is possibly TRBD1 (6 bases). V lost 6 bases to trimming and J lost 8 bases, with 11 bases between them. The CDR3 totals 13 residues. CDR1 ENHRY and CDR2 SYGVKD come from the germline V gene. The CDR3 loop reads CAISINRDSPLHF. CDR3 sequence (DNA): TGTGCCATCAGCATTAACAGGGATTCACCCCTCCACTTT.

The V call is TRBV30, the J call TRBJ2-2; D is perhaps TRBD2 (5 bases). This CDR3 is built from 13 residues. Germline values: CDR1 GTSNPN, CDR2 SVGIG (reference sequence). V lost 2 bases, J lost 6 bases, and 10 bases lay in between. CDR3 sequence: CAWSRGEPGELFF. Written as DNA, the CDR3 is TGTGCCTGGAGTCGTGGGGAGCCCGGGGAGCTGTTTTTT.

The chain employs TRBV6-5 and TRBJ2-2, with 10 bases that match TRBD2. This CDR3 is 16 amino acids long. Germline V lookup: CDR1 MNHEY, CDR2 SVGAGI. V trimming: 4 bases; J trimming: 1 base; junction bases outside the gene matches: 3. CDR3 region: CASSFSGGLNTGELFF. The CDR3 coding sequence is TGTGCCAGCAGTTTTAGCGGGGGGTTGAACACCGGGGAGCTGTTTTTT.

J is TRBJ2-1 and V is TRBV7-2; D is unclear. The V end was cut by 5 bases, the J end by 5 bases, with 13 bases between. Germline assignment: CDR1 SGHTA and CDR2 FQGNSA. The CDR3 contains 14 residues. The CDR3 loop is CASSLRYRDNEQFF. The CDR3 DNA follows: TGTGCCAGCAGCCTAAGGTACAGAGACAATGAGCAGTTCTTC. The whole variable domain, remainder taken from reference TRBV7-2 and TRBJ2-1, is GAGVSQSPSNKVTEKGKDVELRCDPISGHTALYWYRQSLGQGLEFLIYFQGNSAPDKSGLPSDRFSAERTGGSVSTLTIQRTQQEDSAVYLCASSLRYRDNEQFFGPGTRLTVL.

The chain carries TRBV7-2 and TRBJ1-5, with TRBD1 matching over 8 bases. The CDR3 is 15 residues long. From germline, CDR1 is SGHTA and CDR2 FQGNSA. V shed 5 bases, J shed 4 bases, and the junction held 7 bases outside the gene matches. In DNA, the CDR3 is TGTGCCAGCAGCATGACAGGGGAAAGAAATCAGCCCCAGCATTTT. Its protein is CASSMTGERNQPQHF.

V usage is TRBV7-2 and J usage is TRBJ2-5; 10 nucleotides align to TRBD2. Trimming cost V 1 base and J 9 bases; bases outside gene matches: 8. Germline V gene lookup returns CDR1 SGHTA and CDR2 FQGNSA. The CDR3 is 15 amino acids. The DNA of the CDR3 is TGTGCCAGCAGCTTAGAGGTAGCGGGGGGCCCCCCCCAGTACTTC. Translation gives CASSLEVAGGPPQYF.

This clone was seen only a few times. V and J are TRBV2 and TRBJ1-1, with D possibly TRBD1 on 5 matching bases. Germline assignment: CDR1 SNHLY and CDR2 FYNNEI. V lost 0 bases and J 12 bases, leaving 17 bases between the germline ends. CDR3 length: 14 residues. In nucleotides, the CDR3 is TGTGCCAGCAGTGAAGCGGGTAGCGGGGGGTCGTCTTTCTTT. Encoded protein: CASSEAGSGGSSFF.

This clone was seen once. The rearrangement joins TRBV6-2 or TRBV6-3 to TRBJ2-1; 9 bases are shared with TRBD1. V lost 0 bases, J lost 9 bases, and 9 bases stayed unmatched. This CDR3 is built from 16 residues. Per the germline V gene, CDR1 is MNHEY and CDR2 is SVGEGT. DNA for the CDR3: TGTGCCAGCAGTTACTCGATAATGGGACAGGGTGCTGAGCAGTTCTTC. It encodes CASSYSIMGQGAEQFF.

The rearrangement uses TRBV7-2 and TRBJ2-2, with 8 bases matching TRBD2. The V segment lost 5 bases and the J segment 8 bases; nucleotides outside the gene matches: 10. Germline V CDR1 and CDR2: SGHTA, FQGNSA. The CDR3 sequence is 15 residues long. The chain's CDR3 is CASSVSGASGGELFF. The CDR3 DNA is TGTGCCAGCAGCGTCTCCGGGGCTAGCGGGGGGGAGCTGTTTTTT.